This passage covers 16 T cell receptor beta chains from one sample sequenced in a study of blood T cell repertoires in COVID-19. TCRdb keeps only in-frame clones here, not all; method: immunoSEQ multiplex PCR. The sample contains some 190,000 clones, 75% to 85% of which appear only once. The sequencing input was PBMCs or T cells enriched from blood (not recorded which). These receptors all stem from a young man with acute COVID-19.

The genes are TRBV30 and TRBJ2-2; 13 bases fit TRBD2. This CDR3 contains 16 residues. After removal of 2 bases from V and 7 bases from J, the junction contained 7 bases not matched to a gene. The germline gives CDR1 GTSNPN, CDR2 SVGIG (reference sequence). The CDR3 DNA follows: TGTGCCTGGAGTTTGGGACTAGCGGGGAATGTCGGGGAGCTGTTTTTT. Protein: CAWSLGLAGNVGELFF.

The V call is TRBV12-2, the J call TRBJ1-2; TRBD1, as called in the table, went unchecked against the DNA. TRBV12-2 is a pseudogene segment. The CDR3 loop spans 16 amino acids. The DNA for the CDR3 is TGTGCAAGTCGCCTCTTTATATTGGGGGCGCACTATGGCTACACCTTC. Its protein is CASRLFILGAHYGYTF.

The V call is TRBV6-1, the J call TRBJ1-5, with no clear D. Germline V gene lookup returns CDR1 MNHNS and CDR2 SASEGT. The CDR3 consists of 15 residues. The V gene lost 2 bases and the J gene lost 3 bases, with 11 bases spanning the gap. CDR3 nucleotide sequence: TGTGCCAGCAGTGAATTAGAAGCTCCCAATCAGCCCCAGCATTTT. Protein product: CASSELEAPNQPQHF.

The V and J genes are TRBV11-2 and TRBJ2-5; TRBD2 might be the D (5 bases). The V end lost 4 bases, the J end lost 3 bases, and 18 bases lay between the germline ends. The CDR3 length is 16 residues. CDR1 is SGHAT, CDR2 FQNNGV, per germline. CDR3 amino acids: CASSSPWSGSKETQYF. For the CDR3, the DNA is TGTGCCAGCAGCTCCCCATGGTCGGGGTCCAAAGAGACCCAGTACTTC.

The chain carries TRBV13 and TRBJ1-2; a weak D match, TRBD1 (6 bases). Trimming took 2 bases from V and 9 from J, leaving 10 bases between them. The CDR3 is 12 amino acids. Looked up from germline, CDR1 is PRHDT and CDR2 is FYEKMQ (reference sequence). The DNA of the CDR3 is TGTGCCAGCAGCTTAACAGGGACGAGCTACACCTTC. Translating gives CASSLTGTSYTF.

V usage is TRBV7-9 and J usage is TRBJ1-1; no firm D call. The V gene lost 8 bases and the J gene lost 3 bases, with 13 bases spanning the gap. The CDR3 spans 13 residues. CDR1 and CDR2 (germline): SEHNR, FQNEAQ (reference sequence). CDR3 amino acids: CASGVSMHTEAFF. CDR3 nucleotide sequence: TGTGCCAGCGGAGTAAGCATGCACACTGAAGCTTTCTTT. Full variable domain (missing parts from reference TRBV7-9 and TRBJ1-1): DTGVSQNPRHKITKRGQNVTFRCDPISEHNRLYWYRQTLGQGPEFLTYFQNEAQLEKSRLLSDRFSAERPKGSFSTLEIQRTEQGDSAMYLCASGVSMHTEAFFGQGTRLTVV.

The chain joins TRBV12-2 to TRBJ2-1; the DNA was not compared with TRBD2, the D call given in the table. TRBV12-2 is deemed a pseudogene. This CDR3 contains 18 residues. The CDR3 sequence: CASRLVSKAGGPRNEQFF. The CDR3 bases are TGTGCAAGTCGCTTAGTTAGTAAGGCGGGGGGGCCGCGGAATGAGCAGTTCTTC.

A single count supports this clone. This chain uses TRBV19 with TRBJ1-4, with unresolved D. The V end was cut by 4 bases, the J end by 8 bases, with 11 bases between. This CDR3 spans 13 amino acids. Germline CDR1 LNHDA, CDR2 SQIVND (reference sequence). CDR3 protein: CASSTGNVEKLFF. The CDR3 DNA reads TGTGCCAGTAGTACGGGTAATGTCGAAAAACTGTTTTTT.

The rearrangement joins TRBV29-1 to TRBJ1-2; D possibly corresponds to TRBD1 (5 bases). Trimming stripped 4 bases from V and 4 bases from J, with 13 bases between. CDR3 length equals 13 residues. The germline V gene encodes CDR1 SQVTM and CDR2 ANQGSEA. CDR3 in amino acids: CSVGGLSSYGYTF. The CDR3 region has the DNA TGCAGCGTTGGGGGCCTTTCCTCCTATGGCTACACCTTC.

There are many counts of this clone. The chain is built from TRBV2 and TRBJ1-2; no definite D call. Between the trimmed V and J ends, which lost 7 bases and 2 bases, there was a span of 11 bases. The germline CDR1 and CDR2 sequences are SNHLY and FYNNEI. The CDR3 has 13 amino acids. CDR3 DNA: TGTGCCAGCAACGGGTTCGGGAACTATGGCTACACCTTC. Its protein is CASNGFGNYGYTF. Together with reference TRBV2 and TRBJ1-2, the CDR3 gives the full variable domain: EPEVTQTPSHQVTQMGQEVILRCVPISNHLYFYWYRQILGQKVEFLVSFYNNEISEKSEIFDDQFSVERPDGSNFTLKIRSTKLEDSAMYFCASNGFGNYGYTFGSGTRLTVV.

Concerning this clone itself: A read error is likely, as this CDR3 ends without the conserved phenylalanine or tryptophan. It is unclear where the CDR3 begins or ends on the DNA, so no DNA is shown, and the CDR3 is as TCRdb lists it. The CDR3 sequence is CSVDPGQGANEL. The chain combines TRBV29-1 with TRBJ1-2; the table's TRBD1 call for D was not verified on the DNA. Germline loops: CDR1 SQVTM, CDR2 ANQGSEA. The CDR3 is 12 amino acids in total, end residues counted.

CDR3 in amino acids: CASSSGLAGDEQYF. The CDR3 DNA is TGTGCCAGCAGCTCGGGACTAGCGGGGGACGAGCAGTACTTC. The rearrangement joins TRBV7-3 to TRBJ2-7; 14 nucleotides line up with TRBD2. The CDR3 has 14 amino acids. Germline V gene sequence: CDR1 SGHTA, CDR2 FQGTGA. V dropped 4 bases and J dropped 5; count of bases not matched to a gene: 1.

With regard to this clone: Other DNA sequences within the sample encode an identical CDR3. The chain combines TRBV4-1 with TRBJ1-1; a weak D match, TRBD1 (5 bases). Germline CDR1 and CDR2: MGHRA and YSYEKL. This CDR3 region has 16 residues. V dropped 0 bases and J dropped 2 bases, with 13 bases sitting between them. CDR3 in amino acids: CASSQDPGGGNTEAFF. The CDR3 DNA follows: TGCGCCAGCAGCCAAGATCCTGGGGGGGGAAACACTGAAGCTTTCTTT.

The rearrangement uses TRBV7-6 and TRBJ2-3; 9 nucleotides agree with TRBD2. V shed 5 bases and J 2 bases; nucleotides not matched to a gene: 8. Germline V gene lookup returns CDR1 SGHVS and CDR2 FNYEAQ. This CDR3 contains 16 residues. The CDR3 spells CASSPFSGGTTDTQYF. In DNA form, the CDR3 reads TGTGCCAGCAGCCCATTCAGCGGGGGGACCACAGATACGCAGTATTTT.

The chain links TRBV5-4 to TRBJ1-6; 7 bases align to TRBD1. Germline V gene data show CDR1 as SGHNT and CDR2 as YYREEE (reference sequence). J lost 7 bases, V lost 4 bases, and 8 bases had no gene match. This CDR3 region has 15 residues. The CDR3 is CASSLQGQLNSPLHF. The CDR3 bases are TGTGCCAGCAGCCTCCAGGGACAGTTAAATTCACCCCTCCACTTT.

The V gene is TRBV3-1 (or the pseudogene TRBV3-2), the J gene TRBJ2-7, with 8 bases lining up with TRBD1. V shed 8 bases and J 2 bases; nucleotides not matched to a gene: 2. Germline V lookup: CDR1 LGHDT, CDR2 YNNKEL (reference sequence). This CDR3 has 12 residues. The DNA of the CDR3 is TGTGCCAGCGGGACAGGACCCTACGAGCAGTACTTC. Residues: CASGTGPYEQYF.